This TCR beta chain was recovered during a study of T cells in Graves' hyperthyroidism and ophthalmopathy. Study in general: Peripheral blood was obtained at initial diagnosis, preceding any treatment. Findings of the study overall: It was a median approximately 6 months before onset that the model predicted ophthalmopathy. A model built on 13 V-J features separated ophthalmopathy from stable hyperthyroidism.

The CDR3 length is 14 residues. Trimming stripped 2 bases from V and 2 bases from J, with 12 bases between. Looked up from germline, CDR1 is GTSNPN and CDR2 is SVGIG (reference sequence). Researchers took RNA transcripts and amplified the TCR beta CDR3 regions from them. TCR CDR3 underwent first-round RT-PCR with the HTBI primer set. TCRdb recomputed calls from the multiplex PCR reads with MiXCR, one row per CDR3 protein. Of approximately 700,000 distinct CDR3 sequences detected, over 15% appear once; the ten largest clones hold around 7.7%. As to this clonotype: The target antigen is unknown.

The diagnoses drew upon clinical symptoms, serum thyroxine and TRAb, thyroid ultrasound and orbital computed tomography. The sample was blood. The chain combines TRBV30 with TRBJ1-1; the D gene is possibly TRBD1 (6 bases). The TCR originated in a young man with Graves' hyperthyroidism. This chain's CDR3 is CAWSSDRINTEAFF. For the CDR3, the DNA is TGTGCCTGGAGTTCTGACAGGATCAACACTGAAGCTTTCTTT. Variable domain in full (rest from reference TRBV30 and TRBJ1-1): SQTIHQWPATLVQPVGSPLSLECTVEGTSNPNLYWYRQAAGRGLQLLFYSVGIGQISSEVPQNLSASRPQDRQFILSSKKLLLSDSGFYLCAWSSDRINTEAFFGQGTRLTVV.